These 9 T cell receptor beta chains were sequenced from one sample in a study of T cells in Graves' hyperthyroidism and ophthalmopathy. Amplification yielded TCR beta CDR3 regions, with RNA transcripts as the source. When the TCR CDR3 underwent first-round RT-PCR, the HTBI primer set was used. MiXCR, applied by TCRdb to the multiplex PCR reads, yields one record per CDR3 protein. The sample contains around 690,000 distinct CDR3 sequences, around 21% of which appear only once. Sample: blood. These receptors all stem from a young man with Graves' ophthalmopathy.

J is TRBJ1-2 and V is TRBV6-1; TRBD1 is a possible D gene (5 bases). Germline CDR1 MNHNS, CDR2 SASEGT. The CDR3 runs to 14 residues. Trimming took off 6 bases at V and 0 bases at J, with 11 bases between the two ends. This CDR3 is CASSPQATNYGYTF. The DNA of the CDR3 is TGTGCCAGCAGCCCACAGGCTACTAACTATGGCTACACCTTC.

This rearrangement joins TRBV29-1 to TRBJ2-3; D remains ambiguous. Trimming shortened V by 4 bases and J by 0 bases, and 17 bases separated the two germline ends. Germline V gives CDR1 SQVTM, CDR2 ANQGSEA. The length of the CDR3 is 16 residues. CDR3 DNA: TGCAGCGTTGGAAATCATGCGGATTCTAGCACAGATACGCAGTATTTT. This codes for CSVGNHADSSTDTQYF.

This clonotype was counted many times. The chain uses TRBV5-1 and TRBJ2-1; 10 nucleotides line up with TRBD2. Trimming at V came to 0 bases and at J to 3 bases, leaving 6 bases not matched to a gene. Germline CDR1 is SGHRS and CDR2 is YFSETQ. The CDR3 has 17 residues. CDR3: CASSLVPGTSVYNEQFF. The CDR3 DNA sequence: TGCGCCAGCAGCTTGGTACCGGGGACTAGCGTCTACAATGAGCAGTTCTTC. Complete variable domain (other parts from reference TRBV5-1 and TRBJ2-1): KAGVTQTPRYLIKTRGQQVTLSCSPISGHRSVSWYQQTPGQGLQFLFEYFSETQRNKGNFPGRFSGRQFSNSRSEMNVSTLELGDSALYLCASSLVPGTSVYNEQFFGPGTRLTVL.

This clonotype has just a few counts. CDR3 bases: TGTGCCAGTAGTATCACCCCCCGGCGCACAGATACGCAGTATTTT. This codes for CASSITPRRTDTQYF. J is TRBJ2-3 and V is TRBV19; D gene unclear. Per the germline V gene, CDR1 is LNHDA and CDR2 is SQIVND (reference sequence). Between the trimmed V and J ends, which lost 3 bases and 1 base, there was a span of 11 bases. The CDR3 spans 15 residues.

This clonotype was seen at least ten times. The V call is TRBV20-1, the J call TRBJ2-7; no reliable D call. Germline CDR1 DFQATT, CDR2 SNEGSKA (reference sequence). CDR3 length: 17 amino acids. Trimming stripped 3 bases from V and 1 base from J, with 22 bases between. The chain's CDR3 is CSASYPPPDTASYEQYF. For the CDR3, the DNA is TGCAGTGCTAGCTACCCTCCCCCCGACACGGCTTCCTACGAGCAGTACTTC.

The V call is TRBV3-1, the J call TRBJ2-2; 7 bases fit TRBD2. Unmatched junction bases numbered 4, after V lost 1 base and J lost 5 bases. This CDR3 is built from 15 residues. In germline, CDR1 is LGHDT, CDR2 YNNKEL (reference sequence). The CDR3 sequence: CASSQAGGGTGELFF. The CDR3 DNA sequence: TGTGCCAGCAGCCAAGCGGGAGGCGGGACCGGGGAGCTGTTTTTT.

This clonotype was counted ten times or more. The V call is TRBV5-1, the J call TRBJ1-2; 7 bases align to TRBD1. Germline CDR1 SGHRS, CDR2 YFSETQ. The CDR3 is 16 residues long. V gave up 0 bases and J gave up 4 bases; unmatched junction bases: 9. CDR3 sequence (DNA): TGCGCCAGCAGCTTGGCCGAAGGACAGGAAATCTATGGCTACACCTTC. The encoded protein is CASSLAEGQEIYGYTF.

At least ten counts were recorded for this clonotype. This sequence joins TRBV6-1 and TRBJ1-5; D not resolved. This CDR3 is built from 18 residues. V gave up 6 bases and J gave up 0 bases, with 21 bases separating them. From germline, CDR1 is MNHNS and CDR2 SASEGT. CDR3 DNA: TGTGCCAGCAGCCCCACCAGAAGGGCAGCCCATAGCAATCAGCCCCAGCATTTT. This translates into CASSPTRRAAHSNQPQHF.

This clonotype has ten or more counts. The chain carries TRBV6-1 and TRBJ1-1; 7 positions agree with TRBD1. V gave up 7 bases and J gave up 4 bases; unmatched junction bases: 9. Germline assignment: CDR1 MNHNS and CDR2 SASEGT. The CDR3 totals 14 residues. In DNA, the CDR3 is TGTGCCAGCACCTCGGGACAGATATCCACTGAAGCTTTCTTT. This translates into CASTSGQISTEAFF.